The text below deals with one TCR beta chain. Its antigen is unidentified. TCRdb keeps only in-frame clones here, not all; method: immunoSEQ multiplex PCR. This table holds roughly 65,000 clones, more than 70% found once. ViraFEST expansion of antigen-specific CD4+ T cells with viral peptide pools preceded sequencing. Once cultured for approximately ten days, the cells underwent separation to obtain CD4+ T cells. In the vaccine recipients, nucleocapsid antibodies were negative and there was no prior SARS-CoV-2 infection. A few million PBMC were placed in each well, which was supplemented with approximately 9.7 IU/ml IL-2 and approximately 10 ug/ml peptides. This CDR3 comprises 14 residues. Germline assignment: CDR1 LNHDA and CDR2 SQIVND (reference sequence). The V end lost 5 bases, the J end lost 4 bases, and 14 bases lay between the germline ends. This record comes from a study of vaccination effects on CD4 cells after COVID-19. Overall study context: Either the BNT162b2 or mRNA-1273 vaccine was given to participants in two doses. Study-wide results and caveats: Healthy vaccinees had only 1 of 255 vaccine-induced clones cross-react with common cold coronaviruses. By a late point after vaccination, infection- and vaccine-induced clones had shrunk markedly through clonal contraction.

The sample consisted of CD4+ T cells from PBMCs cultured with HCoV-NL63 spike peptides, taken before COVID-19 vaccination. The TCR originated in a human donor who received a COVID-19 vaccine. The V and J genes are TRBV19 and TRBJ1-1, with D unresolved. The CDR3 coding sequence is TGTGCCAGTAGTTCGGAAGGACGGAGCACTGAAGCTTTCTTT. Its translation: CASSSEGRSTEAFF.